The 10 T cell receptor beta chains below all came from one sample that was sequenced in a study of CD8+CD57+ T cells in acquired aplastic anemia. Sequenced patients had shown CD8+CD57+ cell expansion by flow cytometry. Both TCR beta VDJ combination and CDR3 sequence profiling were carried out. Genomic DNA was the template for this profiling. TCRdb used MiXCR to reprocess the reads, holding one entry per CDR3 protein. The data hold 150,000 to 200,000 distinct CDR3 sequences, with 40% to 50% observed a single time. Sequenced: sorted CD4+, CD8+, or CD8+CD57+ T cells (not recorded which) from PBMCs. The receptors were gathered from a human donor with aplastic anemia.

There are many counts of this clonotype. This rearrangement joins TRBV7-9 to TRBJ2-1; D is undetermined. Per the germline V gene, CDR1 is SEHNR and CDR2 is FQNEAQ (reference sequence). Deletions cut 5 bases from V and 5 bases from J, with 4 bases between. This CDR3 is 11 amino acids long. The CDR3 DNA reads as TGTGCCAGCAGCAATGACAATGAGCAGTTCTTC. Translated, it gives CASSNDNEQFF.

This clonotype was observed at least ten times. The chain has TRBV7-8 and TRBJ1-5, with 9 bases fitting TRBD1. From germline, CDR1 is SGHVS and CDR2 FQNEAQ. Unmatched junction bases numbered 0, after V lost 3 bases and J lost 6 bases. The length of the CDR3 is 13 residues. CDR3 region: CASSLDRGQPQHF. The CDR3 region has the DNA TGTGCCAGCAGCTTGGACAGGGGTCAGCCCCAGCATTTT.

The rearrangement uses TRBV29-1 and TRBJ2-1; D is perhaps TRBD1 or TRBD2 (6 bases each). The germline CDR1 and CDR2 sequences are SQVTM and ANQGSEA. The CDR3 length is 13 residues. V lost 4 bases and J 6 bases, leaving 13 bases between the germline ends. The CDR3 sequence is CSVVGGEFNEQFF. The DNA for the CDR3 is TGCAGCGTTGTGGGGGGCGAATTCAATGAGCAGTTCTTC.

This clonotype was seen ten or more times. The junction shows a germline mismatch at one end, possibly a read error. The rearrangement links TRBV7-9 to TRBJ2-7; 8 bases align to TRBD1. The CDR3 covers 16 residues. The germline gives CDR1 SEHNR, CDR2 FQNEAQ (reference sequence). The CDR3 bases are TGTGCCAGCAGCCTAGCCCAGGGGGCTATTAGCTACGAGCAGTACTTC. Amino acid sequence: CASSLAQGAISYEQYF.

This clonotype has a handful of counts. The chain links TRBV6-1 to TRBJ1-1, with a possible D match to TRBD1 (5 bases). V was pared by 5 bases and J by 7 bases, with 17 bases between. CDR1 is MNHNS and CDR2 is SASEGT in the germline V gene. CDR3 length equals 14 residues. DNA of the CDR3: TGTGCCAGCAGTATAAATGGGGCAGATTTTGAAGCTTTCTTT. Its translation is CASSINGADFEAFF.

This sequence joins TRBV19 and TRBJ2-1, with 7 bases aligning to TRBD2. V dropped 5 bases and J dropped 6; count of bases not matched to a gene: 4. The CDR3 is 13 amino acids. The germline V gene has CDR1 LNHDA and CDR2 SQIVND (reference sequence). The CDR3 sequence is CASSPRTSNEQFF. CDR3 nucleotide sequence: TGTGCCAGTAGTCCTCGGACTAGCAATGAGCAGTTCTTC.

The CDR3 nucleotides are TGCAGTGCTAGAGACGTAGCGGGGGGGTTCACCTACAATGAGCAGTTCTTC. Residues: CSARDVAGGFTYNEQFF. The rearrangement links TRBV20-1 to TRBJ2-1, with 11 bases identical to TRBD2. The trim removed 0 bases at V and 2 bases at J, leaving 6 bases unmatched. The CDR3 is made up of 17 amino acids. CDR1 and CDR2 (germline): DFQATT, SNEGSKA (reference sequence).

The CDR3 spells CSATGQGIPYGYTF. The CDR3 DNA is TGCAGTGCCACAGGACAGGGGATCCCTTATGGCTACACCTTC. This chain joins TRBV20-1 and TRBJ1-2; 9 bases fit TRBD1. The V and J ends lost 6 bases and 5 bases, in that order; junction bases with no gene match: 10. Germline loops: CDR1 DFQATT, CDR2 SNEGSKA (reference sequence). The CDR3 sequence is 14 residues long.

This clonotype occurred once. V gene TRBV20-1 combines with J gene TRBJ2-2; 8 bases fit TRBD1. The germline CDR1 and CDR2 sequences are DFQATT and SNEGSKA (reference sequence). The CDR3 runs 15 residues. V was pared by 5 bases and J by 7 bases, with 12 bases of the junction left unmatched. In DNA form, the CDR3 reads TGCAGTGCTCCCCGTCAGGACAGGGTGGGCGGGGAGCTGTTTTTT. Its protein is CSAPRQDRVGGELFF.

The CDR3 here is CSARDGGEFPSPLHF. CDR3 nucleotide sequence: TGCAGTGCTAGAGATGGAGGGGAATTCCCGTCACCCCTCCACTTT. This chain connects TRBV20-1 to TRBJ1-6, with a possible D match to TRBD1 (5 bases). This CDR3 contains 15 residues. V was pared by 0 bases and J by 10 bases, with 16 bases between. Germline CDR1 is DFQATT and CDR2 is SNEGSKA (reference sequence).